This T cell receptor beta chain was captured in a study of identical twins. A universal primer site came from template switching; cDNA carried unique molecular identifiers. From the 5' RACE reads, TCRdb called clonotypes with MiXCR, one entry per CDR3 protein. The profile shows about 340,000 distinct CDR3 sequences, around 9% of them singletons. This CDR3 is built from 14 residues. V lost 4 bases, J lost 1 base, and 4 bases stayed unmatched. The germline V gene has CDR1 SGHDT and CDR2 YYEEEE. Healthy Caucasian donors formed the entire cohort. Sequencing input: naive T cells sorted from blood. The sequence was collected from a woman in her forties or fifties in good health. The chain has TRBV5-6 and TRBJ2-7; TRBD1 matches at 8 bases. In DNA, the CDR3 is TGTGCCAGCAGCGCTGACAGGGGATCCTACGAGCAGTACGTC. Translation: CASSADRGSYEQYV.